This T cell receptor (beta chain) was sequenced in a study of T cell changes during pregnancy in multiple sclerosis. The V segment lost 1 base and the J segment 10 bases; nucleotides outside the gene matches: 4. The germline gives CDR1 SGHVS, CDR2 FQNEAQ. The CDR3 has 13 residues. Sequencing was performed with immunoSEQ multiplex PCR; in TCRdb, only in-frame clones are kept and a portion is missing. The sample has about 99,000 clones, 90% to 95% seen once. The chain combines TRBV7-8 with TRBJ2-1; 7 bases map to TRBD2. Sequences were derived from peripheral blood, sampled after pregnancy. The clonotype comes from a female donor with multiple sclerosis, enrolled in a pregnancy study. CDR3 loop: CASSLVFSGEQFF. The CDR3 DNA follows: TGTGCCAGCAGCTTAGTGTTTAGCGGGGAGCAGTTCTTC.